The TCR beta chain described here comes from a study of regulatory T cells. Findings and limits, study-wide: Skewed V and J usage and few unique V-J pairs marked patient repertoires, most in Tregs. Patient CD8+ T cells trended toward lower Shannon entropy than controls.

The primer mix had 52 TRBV and 13 TRBJ primers. The assay was immunoSEQ multiplex PCR, and TCRdb's table has in-frame clones only and misses some. In the table there are over 9,000 clones, approximately 80% of which are singletons. CDR3 size: 11 residues. From germline, CDR1 is SEHNR and CDR2 FQNEAQ (reference sequence). Trimming removed 5 bases from V and 7 bases from J, with 9 bases in between. A couple of CD3G-deficient patients had more severe autoimmunity; all had some. Points on this clone: Its antigen is not identified.

Material for sequencing was CD8+ T cells sorted from blood. The rearrangement links TRBV7-9 to TRBJ2-7; D may be TRBD1 (6 bases). This receptor was taken from a person between 18 and 30 years old with CD3G deficiency. The DNA for the CDR3 is TGTGCCAGCAGCATTGACAGGGAGCAGTACTTC. This encodes CASSIDREQYF. The entire variable domain, with the rest obtained from reference TRBV7-9 and TRBJ2-7, is as follows: DTGVSQNPRHKITKRGQNVTFRCDPISEHNRLYWYRQTLGQGPEFLTYFQNEAQLEKSRLLSDRFSAERPKGSFSTLEIQRTEQGDSAMYLCASSIDREQYFGPGTRLTVT.